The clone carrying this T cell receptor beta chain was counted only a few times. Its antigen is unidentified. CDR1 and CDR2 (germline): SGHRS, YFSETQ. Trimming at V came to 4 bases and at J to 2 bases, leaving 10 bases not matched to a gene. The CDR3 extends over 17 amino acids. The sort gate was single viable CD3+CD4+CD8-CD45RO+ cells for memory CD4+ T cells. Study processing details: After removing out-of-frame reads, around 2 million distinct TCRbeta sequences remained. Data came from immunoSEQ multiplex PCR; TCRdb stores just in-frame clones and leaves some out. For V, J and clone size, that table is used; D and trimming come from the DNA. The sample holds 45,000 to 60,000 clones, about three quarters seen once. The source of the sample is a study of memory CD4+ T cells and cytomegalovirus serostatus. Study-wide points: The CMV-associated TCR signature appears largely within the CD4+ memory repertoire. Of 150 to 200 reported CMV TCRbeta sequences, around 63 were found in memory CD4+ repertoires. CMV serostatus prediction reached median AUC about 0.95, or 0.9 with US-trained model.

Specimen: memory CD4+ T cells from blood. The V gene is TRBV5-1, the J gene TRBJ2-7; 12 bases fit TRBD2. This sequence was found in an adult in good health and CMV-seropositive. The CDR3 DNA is TGCGCCAGCAGCCCAAGGACTAGCGGGGTTGGGGCCTACGAGCAGTACTTC. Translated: CASSPRTSGVGAYEQYF.